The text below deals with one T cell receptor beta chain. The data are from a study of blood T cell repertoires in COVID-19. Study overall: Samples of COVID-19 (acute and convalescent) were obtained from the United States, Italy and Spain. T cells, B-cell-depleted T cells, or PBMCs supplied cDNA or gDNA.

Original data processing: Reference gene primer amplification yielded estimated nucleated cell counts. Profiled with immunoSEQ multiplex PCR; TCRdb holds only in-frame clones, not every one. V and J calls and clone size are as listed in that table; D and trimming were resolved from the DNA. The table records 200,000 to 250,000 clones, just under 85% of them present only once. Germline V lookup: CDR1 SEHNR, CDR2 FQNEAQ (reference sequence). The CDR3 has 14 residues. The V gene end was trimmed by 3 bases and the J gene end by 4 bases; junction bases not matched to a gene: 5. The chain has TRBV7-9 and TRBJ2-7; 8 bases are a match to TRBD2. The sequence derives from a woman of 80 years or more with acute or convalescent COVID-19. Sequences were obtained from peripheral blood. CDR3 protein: CASSFPAGEYEQYF. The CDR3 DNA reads TGTGCCAGCAGCTTCCCAGCGGGAGAGTACGAGCAGTACTTC.